This T cell receptor beta chain is drawn from a study of T cells in Graves' hyperthyroidism and ophthalmopathy. This clonotype was counted between two and nine times. From RNA transcripts, TCR beta CDR3 regions were amplified. HTBI primers were the set used in a first-round RT-PCR of the TCR CDR3. In TCRdb, the multiplex PCR reads were re-called with MiXCR into one record per CDR3 protein. In the table there are hundreds of thousands of distinct CDR3 sequences, approximately 15% of which are singletons. The authors deemed Graves' hyperthyroidism stable absent ophthalmopathy progression within 18 months. PBMCs were obtained from roughly 10 ml fresh peripheral blood. The specimen sequenced was blood. The sequence derives from a woman younger than 35 with Graves' hyperthyroidism.

The CDR3, as DNA: TGCGCCAGCAGGGACCTGGCCAGCCAAGAGACCCAGTACTTC. Translated, it gives CASRDLASQETQYF. This chain uses TRBV10-2 with TRBJ2-5, with D uncertain. CDR3 size: 14 residues. Germline-derived CDR1 and CDR2 are WSHSY and SAAADI. V was trimmed by 6 bases and J by 1 base, leaving 12 bases between them.